The sequence of this T cell receptor beta chain was determined in a study of T-cell memory formation after mild COVID-19 (dated by TCRdb to about 2021). For context, the study as a whole: TCR sequence clusters from the two donors were largely donor specific. The cohort was made up of two young adult volunteers, one female and one male, who were previously healthy. Longitudinal TCRalpha and TCRbeta repertoire sequencing tracked T-cell clones expanding and contracting after mild COVID-19 in a couple of donors.

Results the study describes overall, beyond this receptor: From day 15 to 85, contracting clones showed balanced CD4/CD8 phenotypes, whereas a second wave of clones that expanded from day 15 to 37 leaned towards CD4+. Contracting CD4+ clones appeared mostly in the CM and EM memory subsets, whereas CD8+ clones were enriched in EMRA. Some responding clones were found in pre-infection memory, which suggests that pre-existing cross-reactive memory T cells took part in the SARS-CoV-2 response. SARS-CoV-2 specificity was not confirmed for the second-wave clones peaking on day 37. The study covered only a couple of mild cases, and larger cohorts including severe cases with pre-infection samples were considered necessary.

PBMCs were isolated by Ficoll-Paque density gradient centrifugation. Sequencing was performed on an Illumina NovaSeq 6000. TCRalpha and TCRbeta cDNA libraries were constructed by 5'RACE with constant-segment primers, with sample barcodes and unique molecular identifiers being introduced. RNA was extracted from every sample with Trizol reagent. Amplification of the libraries took two PCR steps, and the second step added a second sample barcode plus Illumina TruSeq adapters. The libraries were sequenced on an Illumina NovaSeq using 2 x 150 bp paired-end reads. Per the original workflow: The reads were demultiplexed and collapsed into UMI-guided consensus sequences using migec v1.2.7. Using mixcr v2.1.11, the UMI consensuses were aligned to TRA and TRB V and J templates and assembled into clonotypes. A clonotype was counted as expanded or contracted only when both edgeR and NoisET called the clonotype significant, with the noise models trained on biological replicates. For edgeR calls, the thresholds were a false discovery rate-adjusted p below 0.01 and a log2 fold-change of 1. As an exploratory analysis of dynamics, PCA with hierarchical clustering was applied to max-normalized trajectories of the 1000 most abundant clonotypes. Separately sequenced CD4+ and CD8+ repertoires were used to assign a CD4 or CD8 phenotype to each responding clone. TCRdb reanalyzed the raw reads on its own, using fastp at Q25 for trimming and MiXCR for clone calling, and kept in-frame beta chains. Entries are consolidated by CDR3 protein sequence, retaining the most common genes and DNA. The V and J calls come from TCRdb's annotation, not from the publication. This sample comprises some 180,000 distinct CDR3 sequences, roughly 20% of them detected only once. The ten largest clones capture under 4.5% of the sample.

Concerning this clonotype: There is no known antigen for this receptor. Nothing much larger sits one base from this clone, and base qualities are not available.

The junction carries 10 bases between V and J, which are trimmed by 0 bases and 2 bases respectively. Spanning cysteine to phenylalanine, the CDR3 consists of 15 amino acids. Only the CDR3 region is kept as DNA, spanning 45 bases read in frame from base 1. CDR1 is given as MGHRA and CDR2 as YSYEKL, both from the germline V gene. The origin of this receptor is a man younger than 35 who had mild COVID-19 (a few samples of this study predate the infection). The sample titles of this study are shuffled in the database, so cell type and time point are left out; the donor was told from shared clones. The specimen sequenced was PBMCs or a T cell subset sorted from them (not recorded which). The rearrangement combines TRBV4-1 with TRBJ2-5; perhaps TRBD2 is the D gene, with 5 bases matching. The encoded CDR3 is CASSQDTRGQETQYF. Read as DNA, the sequence is TGCGCCAGCAGCCAAGATACCCGCGGGCAAGAGACCCAGTACTTC.